Listed below are T cell receptor beta chains from one sample, sequenced in a study of cytomegalovirus exposure and HLA in healthy donors. Repertoires were generated with immunoSEQ multiplex PCR, while TCRdb's copy carries only in-frame clones and drops some. Among about 200,000 clones, 75% to 90% were seen once, and the ten largest hold approximately 0.31%. Sequencing was done on a sample of PBMCs. Source of these receptors: a woman aged 25 to 45 in good health and CMV-seronegative. CDR3s include the opening cysteine and the closing phenylalanine or tryptophan. Fields, in order: J gene, V gene, clone size, D gene, CDR3 DNA, CDR3 protein. D genes are given only for firm matches. Where a row states a size, it is once, few, many or the class of an expanded clone; other rows omit it.

>TRBJ2-5|TRBV28|few|NA
TGTGCCACCCTGCGGGGCTCTCGTGGAGAGACCCAGTACTTC
CATLRGSRGETQYF
>TRBJ2-7|TRBV27|NA|TRBD2
TGTGCCAGCAGTCCCCGGGGGTTAGCGGGAGGTCACGAGCAGTACTTC
CASSPRGLAGGHEQYF
>TRBJ2-7|TRBV6-5|few|NA
TGTGCCAGCAGTTACTCCTACCTGCCCGGGGACGAGCAGTACTTC
CASSYSYLPGDEQYF
>TRBJ2-5|TRBV18|once|NA
TGTGCCAGCTCACCGGACATGGAGACCCAGTACTTC
CASSPDMETQYF
>TRBJ1-5|TRBV28|once|NA
TGTGCCAGCAGTTTAGTTAAGTTATGGTCAGGACTTAGCAATCAGCCCCAGCATTTT
CASSLVKLWSGLSNQPQHF
>TRBJ2-2|TRBV6-1|NA|NA
TGTGCCAGCAGGGTAGGACAGAGAACCGGGGAGCTGTTTTTT
CASRVGQRTGELFF
>TRBJ2-1|TRBV9|NA|TRBD2
TGTGCCAGCAGCGTAGGACTAGCGGGAGGTTATAGCTCCTACAATGAGCAGTTCTTC
CASSVGLAGGYSSYNEQFF
>TRBJ1-2|TRBV9|NA|NA
TGTGCCAGCAGCGTAGGGAGCAGGGATGGCTATGGCTACACCTTC
CASSVGSRDGYGYTF
>TRBJ2-2|TRBV27|NA|NA
TGTGCCAGCCAGAGAGGGGGAACCGGGGAGCTGTTTTTT
CASQRGGTGELFF
>TRBJ2-2|TRBV11-1|NA|NA
TGTGCCAGCAGCTTGACCGAGGAGACCGGGGAGCTGTTTTTT
CASSLTEETGELFF
>TRBJ2-3|TRBV11-3|NA|NA
TGTGCCAGCTCCACAGGGAGCACAGATACGCAGTATTTT
CASSTGSTDTQYF
>TRBJ2-7|TRBV10-1|NA|NA
TGCGCCAGCAGTGACGACAGGTCCCCCTACGAGCAGTACTTC
CASSDDRSPYEQYF
>TRBJ2-3|TRBV5-1|NA|TRBD1
TGCGCCAGCAGCTCGGGACAGGAGAACACAGATACGCAGTATTTT
CASSSGQENTDTQYF
>TRBJ1-2|TRBV27|NA|NA
TGTGCCAGCAGTCTAATCCCCACGTATATCTATGGCTACACCTTC
CASSLIPTYIYGYTF
>TRBJ2-1|TRBV14|NA|TRBD2
TGTGCCAGCAGTCAGCAGGGAGGGTGGAATGAGCAGTTCTTC
CASSQQGGWNEQFF